This TCR beta chain comes out of a study of cytomegalovirus exposure and HLA in healthy donors (dated by TCRdb to the late 2010s). About the investigation overall: An earlier analysis of some 600 of the donors reported about 280 Gb of sequence data and 95 million to 130 million unique TCR beta sequences obtained from about 180 million T cells. In an earlier analysis of 500 to 650 of the donors, high-throughput TCR beta sequencing was used to judge whether each TCR beta V gene segment behaved as functional or pseudogenic. Class I and class II HLA loci were covered by the typing at four-digit resolution. To predict cytomegalovirus infection status, the study brought together high-throughput TCR immunosequencing, statistical association of individual TCRs with disease status, and machine learning. Among around 400 genotyped donors of the cohort, an average of roughly 230,000 unique TCR beta nucleotide sequences was sequenced per donor, of which 15% to 20% were non-productive. All discovery cohort repertoires had been generated on a single sequencing platform. Of the roughly 430 genotyped donors, over 70% fell in the genetic ancestry cluster associated with self-reported Caucasian donors. An early release covering roughly 600 HLA-typed donors comprised roughly 300 gigabases of sequencing data and around 86 million unique TCR sequences. Roughly five DR-DQ haplotypes were handled as single units for association and clustering because linkage in the cohort was strong. To study patterns of TCR occurrence, a later analysis re-analyzed previously published TCR beta repertoires from around 660 donors and added high-resolution HLA genotyping. The study profiled the T cell repertoires of some 610 subjects by immunosequencing and related them to cytomegalovirus serostatus. The later analysis used no new phenotypic data to find candidate immune exposures, relying instead on TCR beta sequences and their occurrence across donors. A later genetic analysis used genome-wide SNP genotypes for about 65% of the 666 donors, treating that subset as a discovery cohort. A separate validation cohort of some 130 different subjects was used in addition to the roughly 700-subject first cohort. The study aimed to test whether signatures of past pathogen exposure could be identified by cataloging public T cell receptors. The number of donors typed differed by locus, with 629-630 for A, B, C, DRB1 and DQB1, roughly 520 for DQA1, approximately 570 for DPA1, and around 430 for DPB1. Donor age, sex, ethnicity and CMV serostatus were compiled alongside the repertoire data. What the work shows at the level of the full study, not this receptor alone: Because the 87-base-pair reads could not distinguish some IMGT-functional V segments, including TRBV6-2 and TRBV6-3, those segments were excluded. A later analysis found that TCR association rates varied across HLA loci, with DRB1 alleles showing the most associated TCRs and HLA-C alleles the fewest. In a later genetic analysis, a missense DCLRE1C variant was associated with V-gene and J-gene trimming of TCR beta chains, and the association was replicated in an independent cohort. The cohort was sequenced for TCR beta chains only, and without alpha or paired-chain data the features that could be detected were limited. Because HLA typing was missing for some donors at each locus, association tests included only the typed subset. A later analysis found that most CMV-associated TCR beta chains appeared HLA-restricted, with HLA associations seemingly driven largely by CMV exposure. Most TCR sequences were observed very rarely across donors, whereas some public TCRs were present in many individuals. The authors suggested that the approach could potentially be generalized to other disease states and immunological phenotypes. In a later analysis, HLA-associated TCR beta chains showed more clonal expansion and lower generation probabilities than non-associated chains that were equally common. A further reported finding was that TCR beta sequences accurately predicted the HLA-A and HLA-B alleles for most subjects in the first cohort. A cluster of highly shared sequence variants was judged likely to represent a technical artifact of the sequencing pipeline. Sequencing depth was assumed to be roughly uniform across donors in the presence/absence analyses, though that assumption may not hold. According to a later genetic analysis, donors in an Asian-associated ancestry cluster had fewer N-insertions in productive TCRs than the approximately 650-donor mean. Linkage disequilibrium might explain the correlated functional status among segregating V segments, but an unknown experimental factor could not be excluded. CMV serostatus was the only immune exposure information available for the cohort. In both the original and validation cohorts, the classifier was reported to diagnose cytomegalovirus status with high specificity and sensitivity. In the study, around 150 TCR beta chains were listed as associated with cytomegalovirus. Several of the top co-occurrence clusters appeared to be linked to parvovirus B19, influenza, CMV and Epstein-Barr virus, according to a later analysis. In an earlier analysis of roughly 560 of the donors, most TCR beta V segments were observed in productive rearrangements about 87% or about 30% of the time, broadly matching IMGT annotations. Because counts were too low, roughly 16 rarely observed V segments, including chromosome 9 orphons, were left out of the earlier analysis of approximately 500 of the donors. In a later analysis, more than 15,000 TCR beta sequences were associated with specific HLA alleles at a false discovery rate of 0.05. Strong co-occurrence of HLA alleles, especially DR and DQ, made assigning TCR associations to individual alleles difficult. A few of the identified cytomegalovirus-associated TCR beta chains were confirmed in vitro to be specific for cytomegalovirus antigens.

This clone came up once. Its antigen is currently not known. No much larger clonotype is one base removed from it; base qualities were not supplied. The cohort consisted of some 670 healthy bone marrow donors. At the time of sampling, all cohort members were nominally healthy, though unrecorded immune exposures were likely present. The donor was CMV seronegative and was included in the group of 352 seronegative cohort members. A peripheral blood sample was collected from each donor, and TCR beta sequencing was performed on peripheral blood mononuclear cells. Genomic DNA extraction from the blood cell samples was performed with the Qiagen DNeasy Blood Extraction Kit. The library was obtained by the immunoSEQ multiplex PCR assay. For the multiplex PCR, a mixture combining 60 forward primers for TCR Vbeta segments and 13 reverse primers for TCR Jbeta segments was used. Amplification of the CDR3 region of rearranged TCR beta genes was performed with a multiplex PCR assay on genomic DNA. The Illumina HiSeq System was used to sequence the amplified TCR beta libraries as 87-base-pair reads. In the paper's pipeline: A later analysis tallied 80 million to 95 million unique TCR beta chains across the 666 repertoires, and roughly 11 million of those chains were shared by two or more donors. A nearest-neighbor algorithm error-corrected the raw reads and collapsed the reads into unique sequences, merging closely related sequences to remove PCR and sequencing errors. Alignment of CDR3 sequences to IMGT reference sequences was used to assign V, D and J gene segments. Each retained sequence needed at least a six-nucleotide match to both a V gene segment and a J gene segment. A rearrangement counted as productive if the CDR3 had no stop codons and remained in frame with V and J, and every other rearrangement counted as non-productive. Following IMGT convention, CDR3 was defined as the stretch from the second conserved V-encoded cysteine up to the conserved J-encoded phenylalanine. The earlier analysis of about 620 of the donors excluded sequences that lacked an unambiguous match to a single V gene segment. In an earlier analysis of some 590 of the donors, a V segment was called functional when productive rearrangements were above 56.7%, and segregating when the standard deviation between donors exceeded 5%. A statistical classification framework was built to diagnose cytomegalovirus status from the catalog of TCR beta chain sequences. A later analysis assigned V and J genes by comparing TCR nucleotide sequences with IMGT/GENE-DB human TR gene sequences. In a later analysis, CDR3 sequences and most-parsimonious VDJ recombination scenarios were assigned using the TCRdist pipeline. In a later analysis, every TCR beta chain was defined by the combination of its CDR3 amino acid sequence and its V-gene family, and reads without a unique V-gene family were dropped. In a later analysis, 500 to 650 highly shared, low-generation-probability nucleotide sequences were removed to address suspected cross-contamination and a sequencing artifact. In a later analysis, a clonal expansion index for each public chain was calculated from normalized within-repertoire ranks of inferred template counts. In a later analysis, generation probabilities were computed using a VDJ recombination model fitted to out-of-frame rearrangements, and the results were checked against IGoR. Hypergeometric tests were used in a later analysis to score TCR-TCR, TCR-HLA and TCR-CMV co-occurrence, with a repertoire-size bias correction applied to the TCR pairs. In a later analysis, false discovery rates were estimated by permuting HLA or CMV assignments 20 times. In a later analysis, co-occurring TCRs were grouped using DBSCAN, and TCRdist sequence similarity was added for clustering within HLA-allele-positive subsets. Co-occurrence clustering excluded repertoires with fewer than 30,000 or more than 120,000 public chains, plus five with anomalous nucleotide sharing. In TCRdb, the immuneACCESS table is reduced to in-frame sequences with V and J assigned. These tables do not hold every clone; where another copy was compared, an unresolved V gene accounts for under half, and the others remain unexplained. For V, J and clone size, that table is used; D and trimming come from the DNA. The sample profile shows about 200,000 clones; roughly 85% of them were found once. The top ten constitute around 2.3% of the sample.

The junction carries 11 bases between V and J, which are trimmed by 6 bases and 3 bases respectively. From cysteine to phenylalanine, the CDR3 is 13 amino acids long. Only the CDR3 part of the read is kept: 39 bases, read in frame from the first base. CDR1 KGHSH and CDR2 LQKENI were looked up in the germline V gene. The chain is assembled from TRBV18 and TRBJ1-2; the D gene remains uncertain. This TCR was recovered from a woman in her forties or fifties in good health and CMV-seronegative. The sequencing input was PBMCs. Here the CDR3 is given as CASSPSADYGYTF. The DNA sequence follows: TGTGCCAGCTCCCCGTCGGCGGACTATGGCTACACCTTC. This CDR3, with the reference TRBV18 and TRBJ1-2 proteins standing in past its ends, gives the full variable domain NAGVMQNPRHLVRRRGQEARLRCSPMKGHSHVYWYRQLPEEGLKFMVYLQKENIIDESGMPKERFSAEFPKEGPSILRIQQVVRGDSAAYFCASSPSADYGYTFGSGTRLTVV.